This T cell receptor beta chain was identified during a study of OX40 agonist ivuxolimab in advanced cancers. Study-wide context: Eligibility admitted prior anti-PD-1, anti-PD-L1 or anti-CTLA-4 therapy; 40% to 50% had some. The study, taken as a whole, reports: The study found that CD8+ T cells averaged more expanded clones than CD4+. Partial responders at 0.1-3.0 mg/kg had among the lowest clonal expansion. Clonal expansion from baseline to week 6 occurred in both CD4+ and CD8+ T cells.

Concerning this clone: Its specificity is unknown.

Profiled with immunoSEQ multiplex PCR; TCRdb holds only in-frame clones, not every one. The profile shows nearly 80,000 clones, about nine tenths of them singletons. Germline-derived CDR1 and CDR2 are SNHLY and FYNNEI. With 6 bases clipped from V and 3 bases from J, the junction kept 4 bases outside the gene matches. The CDR3 covers 13 residues. The material sequenced was CD4+ or CD8+ T cells sorted from blood, taken in a trial of the OX40 agonist ivuxolimab. This clonotype was obtained from an adult with an advanced solid tumor such as melanoma, head and neck, liver or kidney cancer. The chain carries TRBV2 and TRBJ1-1; the match to TRBD1 covers 7 bases. The CDR3 here is CASRSTGYTEAFF. In DNA form, the CDR3 reads TGTGCCAGCAGATCGACAGGGTACACTGAAGCTTTCTTT.